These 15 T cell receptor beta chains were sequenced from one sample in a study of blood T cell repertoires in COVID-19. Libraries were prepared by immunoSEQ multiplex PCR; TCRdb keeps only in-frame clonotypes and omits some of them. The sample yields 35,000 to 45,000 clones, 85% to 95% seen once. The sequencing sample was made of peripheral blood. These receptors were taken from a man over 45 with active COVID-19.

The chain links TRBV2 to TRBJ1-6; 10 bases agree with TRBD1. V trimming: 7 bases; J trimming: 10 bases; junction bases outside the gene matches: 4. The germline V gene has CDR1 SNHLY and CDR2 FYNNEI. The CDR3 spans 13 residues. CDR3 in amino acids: CASKKTGGSPLHF. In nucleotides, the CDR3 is TGTGCCAGCAAGAAGACAGGGGGCTCACCCCTCCACTTT.

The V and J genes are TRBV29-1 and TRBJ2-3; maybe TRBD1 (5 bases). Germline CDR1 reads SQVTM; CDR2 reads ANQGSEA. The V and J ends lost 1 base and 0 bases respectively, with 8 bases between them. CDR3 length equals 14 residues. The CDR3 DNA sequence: TGCAGCGTTGAAGTGGGGCAGAGCACAGATACGCAGTATTTT. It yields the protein CSVEVGQSTDTQYF.

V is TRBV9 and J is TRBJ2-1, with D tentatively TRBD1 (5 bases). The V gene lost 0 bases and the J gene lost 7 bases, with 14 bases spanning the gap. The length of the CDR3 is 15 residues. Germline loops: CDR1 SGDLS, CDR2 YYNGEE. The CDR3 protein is CASSVGPDTRNEQFF. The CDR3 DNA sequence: TGTGCCAGCAGCGTAGGCCCGGACACCCGAAATGAGCAGTTCTTC. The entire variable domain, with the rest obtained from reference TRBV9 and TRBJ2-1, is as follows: DSGVTQTPKHLITATGQRVTLRCSPRSGDLSVYWYQQSLDQGLQFLIQYYNGEERAKGNILERFSAQQFPDLHSELNLSSLELGDSALYFCASSVGPDTRNEQFFGPGTRLTVL.

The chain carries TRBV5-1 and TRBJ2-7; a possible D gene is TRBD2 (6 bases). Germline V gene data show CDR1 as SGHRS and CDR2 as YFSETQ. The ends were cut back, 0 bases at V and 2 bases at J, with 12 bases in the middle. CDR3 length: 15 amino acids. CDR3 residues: CASSLAVGGTYEQYF. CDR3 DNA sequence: TGCGCCAGCAGCTTGGCGGTCGGAGGGACCTACGAGCAGTACTTC.

CDR3 nucleotide sequence: TGCGCCAGCAGTCGGGACATAGCGAGTGAGCAGTTCTTC. The encoded protein is CASSRDIASEQFF. This sequence joins TRBV5-1 and TRBJ2-1, with D maybe TRBD1 (6 bases). Germline V gives CDR1 SGHRS, CDR2 YFSETQ. This CDR3 spans 13 amino acids. V was cut by 5 bases and J by 9 bases, with 15 bases left in between.

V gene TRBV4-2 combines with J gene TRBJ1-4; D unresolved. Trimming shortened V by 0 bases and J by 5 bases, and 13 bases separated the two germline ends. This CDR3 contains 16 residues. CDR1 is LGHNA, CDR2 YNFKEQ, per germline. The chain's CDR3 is CASSQDPGTTNEKLFF. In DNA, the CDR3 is TGTGCCAGCAGCCAAGATCCGGGAACTACAAATGAAAAACTGTTTTTT.

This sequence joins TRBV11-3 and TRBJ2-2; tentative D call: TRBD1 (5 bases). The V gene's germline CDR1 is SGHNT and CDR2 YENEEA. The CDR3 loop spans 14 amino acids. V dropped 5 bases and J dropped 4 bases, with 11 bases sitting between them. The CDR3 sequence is CASSPRTGTGELFF. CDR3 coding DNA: TGTGCCAGCAGCCCTAGAACAGGCACCGGGGAGCTGTTTTTT.

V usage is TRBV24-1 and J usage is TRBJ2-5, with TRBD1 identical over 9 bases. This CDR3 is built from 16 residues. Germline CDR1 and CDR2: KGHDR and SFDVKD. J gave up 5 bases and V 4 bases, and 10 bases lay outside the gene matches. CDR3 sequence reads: CATSDPTGTGRETQYF. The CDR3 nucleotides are TGTGCCACCAGTGACCCGACCGGGACAGGGAGGGAGACCCAGTACTTC.

CDR3 coding DNA: TGTGCCAGCAGCGCCCGGACAGGTGGGGACTATGGCTACACCTTC. Protein product: CASSARTGGDYGYTF. The chain carries TRBV7-9 and TRBJ1-2; 7 nucleotides agree with TRBD1. Germline V gene lookup returns CDR1 SEHNR and CDR2 FQNEAQ (reference sequence). This CDR3 contains 15 residues. The ends lost 5 bases at V and 3 bases at J; junction bases unmatched: 9.

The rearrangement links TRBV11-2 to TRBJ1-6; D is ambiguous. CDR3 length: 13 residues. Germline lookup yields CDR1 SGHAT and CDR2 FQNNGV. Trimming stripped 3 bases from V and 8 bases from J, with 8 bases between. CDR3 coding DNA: TGTGCCAGCAGCTTTAAAGCTGATTCACCCCTCCACTTT. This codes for CASSFKADSPLHF.

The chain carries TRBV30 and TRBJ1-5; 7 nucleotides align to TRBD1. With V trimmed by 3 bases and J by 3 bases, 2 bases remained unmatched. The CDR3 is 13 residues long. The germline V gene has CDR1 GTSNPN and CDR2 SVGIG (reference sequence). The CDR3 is CAWSTGDNQPQHF. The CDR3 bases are TGTGCCTGGAGCACAGGGGACAATCAGCCCCAGCATTTT.

Here the CDR3 reads CASSPGPSGTYEQYF. CDR3 nucleotides: TGTGCCAGCAGCCCGGGGCCTAGCGGGACCTACGAGCAGTACTTC. The chain couples TRBV5-4 to TRBJ2-7, with 9 bases matching TRBD2. Germline CDR1 SGHNT, CDR2 YYREEE (reference sequence). This CDR3 spans 15 amino acids. With 4 bases clipped from V and 2 bases from J, the junction kept 7 bases outside the gene matches.

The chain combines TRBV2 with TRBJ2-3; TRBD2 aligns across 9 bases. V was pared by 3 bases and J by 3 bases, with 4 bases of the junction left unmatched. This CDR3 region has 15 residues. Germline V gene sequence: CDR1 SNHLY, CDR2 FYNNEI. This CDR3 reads CASSELAGGTDTQYF. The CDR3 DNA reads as TGTGCCAGCAGTGAGCTGGCGGGGGGGACAGATACGCAGTATTTT.

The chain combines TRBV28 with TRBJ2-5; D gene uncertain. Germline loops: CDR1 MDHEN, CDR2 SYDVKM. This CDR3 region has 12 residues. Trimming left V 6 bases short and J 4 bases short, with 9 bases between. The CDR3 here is CASRVPGETQYF. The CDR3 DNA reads TGTGCCAGCAGAGTACCCGGAGAGACCCAGTACTTC.

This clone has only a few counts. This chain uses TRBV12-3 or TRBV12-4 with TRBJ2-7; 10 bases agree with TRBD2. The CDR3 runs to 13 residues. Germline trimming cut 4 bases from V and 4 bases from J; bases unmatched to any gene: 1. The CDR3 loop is CASSSSGGYEQYF. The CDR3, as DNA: TGTGCCAGCAGTTCTAGCGGGGGTTACGAGCAGTACTTC.